These T cell receptor beta chains were read from a single sample in a study of PD-1 blockade in classical Hodgkin lymphoma. Produced via immunoSEQ multiplex PCR; TCRdb's table is partial and in-frame only. Of fewer than 100,000 clones listed, 85% to 95% are singletons. The sequencing here drew on peripheral blood mononuclear cells (PBMCs), taken before the fourth cycle of nivolumab. Receptors originate from a human donor with classical Hodgkin lymphoma. Each CDR3 is given with its conserved first and last residue. A D gene is named only where the DNA matches it firmly. The listing skips clone size in some rows; elsewhere it reads once, few, many or a size class.

-	-	TRBV6-5	TRBJ1-3	CASRAGDGNTIYF	TGTGCCTCGAGGGCAGGGGATGGAAACACCATATATTTT
-	-	TRBV6-4	TRBJ1-1	CASSAGPNTEAFF	TGTGCCAGCAGTGCAGGGCCGAACACTGAAGCTTTCTTT
-	TRBD1	TRBV27	TRBJ1-6	CASRSQGASYNSPLHF	TGTGCCAGCAGGTCACAGGGGGCCTCCTATAATTCACCCCTCCACTTT
-	-	TRBV19	TRBJ2-5	CASSPELALGIETQYF	TGTGCCAGTAGTCCCGAACTGGCTTTAGGGATTGAGACCCAGTACTTC
once	-	TRBV9	TRBJ1-3	CASRAGAGNTIYF	TGTGCCAGCAGGGCAGGCGCTGGAAACACCATATATTTT
-	-	TRBV20-1	TRBJ1-1	CSAARAVEAFF	TGCAGTGCCGCGAGAGCCGTCGAAGCTTTCTTT
-	-	TRBV13	TRBJ2-3	CASSLGRTGTDTQYF	TGTGCCAGCAGCTTAGGTAGGACAGGCACAGATACGCAGTATTTT
-	-	TRBV2	TRBJ1-5	CASSTTYASNQPQHF	TGTGCCAGCAGTACGACATATGCGAGCAATCAGCCCCAGCATTTT
-	TRBD2	TRBV7-9	TRBJ2-7	CASSRLAGVFYEQYF	TGTGCCAGCAGCCGCCTAGCGGGAGTCTTCTACGAGCAGTACTTC
-	-	TRBV7-3	TRBJ2-3	CASSLNLDTQYF	TGTGCCAGCAGCTTAAATCTGGATACGCAGTATTTT
-	TRBD2	TRBV7-3	TRBJ2-5	CASSPPGGQETQYF	TGTGCCAGCAGCCCCCCGGGAGGTCAAGAGACCCAGTACTTC
-	-	TRBV11-2	TRBJ2-7	CASSLERAPSYEQYF	TGTGCCAGCAGCTTAGAACGTGCACCTTCCTACGAGCAGTACTTC
-	-	TRBV6-1	TRBJ1-2	CASQRGIYGYTF	TGTGCCAGCCAGAGAGGGATTTATGGCTACACCTTC
-	-	TRBV25-1	TRBJ2-7	CASAPYNGAPGYEQYF	TGTGCCAGCGCGCCGTACAACGGCGCACCGGGCTACGAGCAGTACTTC
-	-	TRBV28	TRBJ1-2	CASTANYGYTF	TGTGCCAGCACTGCTAACTATGGCTACACCTTC